This T cell receptor (beta chain) was sequenced for a study of blood T cell repertoires in COVID-19. Study-wide context: COVID-19 samples from acute and convalescent phases originated in the United States, Italy and Spain.

Authors' methods: It was from reference gene primer amplification that nucleated cell counts were estimated. Profiled with immunoSEQ multiplex PCR; TCRdb holds only in-frame clones, not every one. V and J calls and clone size are copied from that table; D and trimming were computed from the DNA. The repertoire includes around 100,000 clones, 88% of them detected once, and approximately 10% sits in the top ten. This CDR3 comprises 13 residues. Germline V gives CDR1 LNHDA, CDR2 SQIVND (reference sequence). The V end was cut by 7 bases, the J end by 9 bases, with 13 bases between. The chain links TRBV19 to TRBJ1-6; D remains unclear. Source material: peripheral blood. The receptor comes from a man older than 75 with acute or convalescent COVID-19. DNA of the CDR3: TGTGCCAGTACGGTCGGGGAAGGTTCACCCCTCCACTTT. This sequence encodes CASTVGEGSPLHF.